The 30 T cell receptor beta chains listed next were all sequenced from one sample in a study of cytomegalovirus exposure and HLA in healthy donors. Some clones are missing from TCRdb's copy, which holds only in-frame ones; the method was immunoSEQ multiplex PCR. The sample records 250,000 to 300,000 clones, 80% to 90% being singletons. Sequences were obtained from PBMCs. Receptors were obtained from a woman aged 18-29 years in good health and CMV-seronegative.

This clone was counted only a few times. V usage is TRBV30 and J usage is TRBJ1-2; D unclear. Germline CDR1 and CDR2: GTSNPN and SVGIG (reference sequence). The V and J ends lost 6 bases and 8 bases respectively, with 10 bases between them. This CDR3 spans 10 amino acids. The CDR3 DNA follows: TGTGCCTGTACTCGGTGGGGCTACACCTTC. Amino acid sequence: CACTRWGYTF.

There are a few counts of this clone. The chain carries TRBV29-1 and TRBJ1-2; TRBD1 aligns across 8 bases. The CDR3 consists of 13 residues. Germline CDR1 and CDR2: SQVTM and ANQGSEA. V lost 6 bases to trimming and J lost 4 bases; unmatched junction nucleotides: 7. The CDR3 sequence: CSVTGGRLYGYTF. CDR3 nucleotide sequence: TGCAGCGTAACAGGGGGGAGACTCTATGGCTACACCTTC. Filled out from reference TRBV29-1 and TRBJ1-2, the complete variable domain reads SAVISQKPSRDICQRGTSLTIQCQVDSQVTMMFWYRQQPGQSLTLIATANQGSEATYESGFVIDKFPISRPNLTFSTLTVSNMSPEDSSIYLCSVTGGRLYGYTFGSGTRLTVV.

The chain uses TRBV4-1 and TRBJ2-1, with 9 positions matching TRBD1. Germline trimming cut 2 bases from V and 6 bases from J; bases unmatched to any gene: 8. This CDR3 contains 16 residues. Germline values: CDR1 MGHRA, CDR2 YSYEKL. CDR3 in DNA: TGCGCCAGCAGCCAACGGGGACAGGGTTGGAGCAATGAGCAGTTCTTC. Amino acids: CASSQRGQGWSNEQFF.

The rearrangement joins TRBV7-9 to TRBJ2-5; 9 bases line up with TRBD1. CDR1 SEHNR and CDR2 FQNEAQ come from the germline V gene (reference sequence). This CDR3 has 15 amino acids. The J segment lost 3 bases and the V segment lost 2 bases, leaving 4 bases of the junction unmatched. DNA of the CDR3: TGTGCCAGCAGCTTATACAGGGGGCTGGAAGAGACCCAGTACTTC. Amino acids: CASSLYRGLEETQYF.

The chain links TRBV7-2 to TRBJ2-1; 11 bases are a match to TRBD2. Trimming cost V 2 bases and J 0 bases; bases outside gene matches: 6. Germline CDR1 is SGHTA and CDR2 is FQGNSA. CDR3 length: 18 residues. DNA of the CDR3: TGTGCCAGCAGCTTAACTAGCGGGGGAAAAGGCTCCTACAATGAGCAGTTCTTC. The encoded protein is CASSLTSGGKGSYNEQFF. The full variable domain, its missing parts supplied by reference TRBV7-2 and TRBJ2-1, is GAGVSQSPSNKVTEKGKDVELRCDPISGHTALYWYRQSLGQGLEFLIYFQGNSAPDKSGLPSDRFSAERTGGSVSTLTIQRTQQEDSAVYLCASSLTSGGKGSYNEQFFGPGTRLTVL.

This clone was detected only once. CDR3 protein: CASSLESQGAAYEQYF. The CDR3 bases are TGTGCCAGCAGCTTGGAGTCCCAGGGGGCGGCATACGAGCAGTACTTC. The chain has TRBV5-6 and TRBJ2-7; 8 positions agree with TRBD1. Trimming took 0 bases from V and 4 from J; bases not matched to a gene: 9. This CDR3 has 16 amino acids. Per the germline V gene, CDR1 is SGHDT and CDR2 is YYEEEE.

The J gene is TRBJ2-3, the V gene TRBV5-1, with 11 positions matching TRBD1. The CDR3 runs to 15 residues. J lost 6 bases, V lost 4 bases, and 7 bases had no gene match. The germline gives CDR1 SGHRS, CDR2 YFSETQ. The CDR3 DNA reads as TGCGCCAGCAGCCGTGGACAGGGGGCTGGGGATACGCAGTATTTT. Translated, it gives CASSRGQGAGDTQYF.

The chain couples TRBV13 to TRBJ2-7, with D possibly matching TRBD2 (6 bases). The CDR3 spans 15 residues. The V and J ends lost 1 base and 2 bases respectively, with 12 bases between them. Germline CDR1 PRHDT, CDR2 FYEKMQ (reference sequence). CDR3 nucleotide sequence: TGTGCCAGCAGCTTAGTCGGGGGACCCACCTACGAGCAGTACTTC. Protein: CASSLVGGPTYEQYF. Supplemented by reference TRBV13 and TRBJ2-7, the full variable domain reads AAGVIQSPRHLIKEKRETATLKCYPIPRHDTVYWYQQGPGQDPQFLISFYEKMQSDKGSIPDRFSAQQFSDYHSELNMSSLELGDSALYFCASSLVGGPTYEQYFGPGTRLTVT.

CDR3 sequence reads: CASSPGTSGASDTQYF. The CDR3 DNA follows: TGCGCCAGCAGCCCCGGGACTAGCGGGGCCTCAGATACGCAGTATTTT. The rearrangement uses TRBV5-1 and TRBJ2-3, with 13 positions matching TRBD2. The CDR3 totals 16 residues. V gave up 4 bases and J gave up 4 bases; unmatched junction bases: 6. The germline gives CDR1 SGHRS, CDR2 YFSETQ.

This chain connects TRBV10-3 to TRBJ2-7, with TRBD1 matching over 10 bases. Trimming cost V 5 bases and J 5 bases; bases outside gene matches: 12. CDR1 and CDR2 (germline): ENHRY, SYGVKD. The CDR3 spans 16 residues. The CDR3, as DNA: TGTGCCATCAGTTTAACCGGGACAGGGGTTATACACGAGCAGTACTTC. Translated: CAISLTGTGVIHEQYF.

This chain joins TRBV5-4 and TRBJ1-2; tentative D call: TRBD1 (6 bases). The CDR3 has 15 residues. V was trimmed by 3 bases and J by 3 bases, leaving 15 bases between them. The germline CDR1 and CDR2 sequences are SGHNT and YYREEE (reference sequence). The CDR3 region has the DNA TGTGCCAGCAGCTCCCGGGGGGCGCGAGACTATGGCTACACCTTC. Amino acids: CASSSRGARDYGYTF.

The V and J genes are TRBV6-4 and TRBJ2-7; perhaps TRBD2 as D (8 bases). Germline-derived CDR1 and CDR2 are MRHNA and SNTAGT. The CDR3 covers 16 residues. V was clipped by 6 bases and J by 2 bases, with 20 bases between them. CDR3 in amino acids: CASSPGGLGDAYEQYF. CDR3 in DNA: TGTGCCAGCAGCCCAGGGGGACTAGGGGACGCCTACGAGCAGTACTTC.

The gene calls are TRBV27 and TRBJ1-4; no clear D. Germline V gene data show CDR1 as MNHEY and CDR2 as SMNVEV (reference sequence). The CDR3 extends over 14 amino acids. Trimming left V 1 base short and J 2 bases short, with 5 bases between. CDR3 DNA: TGTGCCAGCAGTTTATGGCAGACTAATGAAAAACTGTTTTTT. Its translation: CASSLWQTNEKLFF.

This clone was observed a few times. The CDR3 reads CASSERGQYFYEQYF. The CDR3 coding sequence is TGTGCCAGCAGTGAAAGGGGGCAGTACTTCTACGAGCAGTACTTC. The V and J genes are TRBV6-1 and TRBJ2-7; 7 positions agree with TRBD1. From germline, CDR1 is MNHNS and CDR2 SASEGT. CDR3 length: 15 residues. V trimming: 2 bases; J trimming: 3 bases; junction bases outside the gene matches: 7.

The rearrangement links TRBV6-5 to TRBJ2-7; D gene unclear. The CDR3 loop spans 11 amino acids. The germline V gene encodes CDR1 MNHEY and CDR2 SVGAGI. Trimming took 3 bases from V and 11 from J, leaving 11 bases between them. The CDR3 here is CASSYYDREYF. The CDR3 nucleotides read TGTGCCAGCAGTTATTATGATCGGGAGTACTTC.

This chain uses TRBV19 with TRBJ2-1; unclear D gene. The CDR3 has 12 amino acids. Germline V gene sequence: CDR1 LNHDA, CDR2 SQIVND (reference sequence). V was clipped by 1 base and J by 12 bases, with 10 bases between them. CDR3 sequence reads: CASSIVPRLQFF. The CDR3, as DNA: TGTGCCAGTAGTATAGTCCCGCGGTTGCAGTTCTTC.

The genes are TRBV19 and TRBJ1-3, with TRBD1 matching 7 bases. J lost 4 bases, V lost 5 bases, and 11 bases had no gene match. This CDR3 is 16 amino acids long. CDR1 and CDR2 (germline): LNHDA, SQIVND (reference sequence). The CDR3 DNA is TGTGCCAGTAGTCAACCGGAACAGGGGCCCGGAAACACCATATATTTT. This translates into CASSQPEQGPGNTIYF.

The CDR3 sequence: CASSVDRGIYEQYF. The CDR3 DNA is TGTGCCAGCAGTGTGGACAGGGGCATCTACGAGCAGTACTTC. V gene TRBV27 combines with J gene TRBJ2-7, with 9 bases identical to TRBD1. V trimming: 5 bases; J trimming: 3 bases; junction bases outside the gene matches: 5. The germline V gene encodes CDR1 MNHEY and CDR2 SMNVEV (reference sequence). CDR3 size: 14 residues.

The chain carries TRBV5-1 and TRBJ2-1; TRBD2 matches 7 bases. The V segment lost 3 bases and the J segment 4 bases; nucleotides outside the gene matches: 7. The V gene's germline CDR1 is SGHRS and CDR2 YFSETQ. This CDR3 has 15 residues. The CDR3 DNA reads as TGCGCCAGCAGCTCATCTAGCGGAATTTACAATGAGCAGTTCTTC. This translates into CASSSSSGIYNEQFF.

The V and J genes are TRBV4-1 and TRBJ2-7; 8 bases fit TRBD2. J gave up 5 bases and V 0 bases, and 9 bases lay outside the gene matches. The CDR3 runs to 16 residues. Germline V gene sequence: CDR1 MGHRA, CDR2 YSYEKL. The CDR3 here is CASSQDWSGSSNEQYF. The CDR3, as DNA: TGCGCCAGCAGCCAAGATTGGAGCGGGAGTTCGAACGAGCAGTACTTC.

This chain links TRBV19 with TRBJ1-2; TRBD1 matches at 12 bases. This CDR3 region has 16 residues. Germline CDR1 reads LNHDA; CDR2 reads SQIVND (reference sequence). With 4 bases clipped from V and 6 bases from J, the junction kept 9 bases outside the gene matches. The CDR3 sequence: CASSTGDRGPSNGYTF. The CDR3 bases are TGTGCCAGTAGTACTGGGGACAGGGGGCCATCCAATGGCTACACCTTC.

This chain uses TRBV6-1 with TRBJ2-5; D gene uncertain. The germline V gene encodes CDR1 MNHNS and CDR2 SASEGT. Trimming took off 2 bases at V and 1 base at J, with 5 bases between the two ends. This CDR3 contains 13 residues. The CDR3 here is CASSETVQETQYF. CDR3 nucleotide sequence: TGTGCCAGCAGTGAAACAGTCCAAGAGACCCAGTACTTC.

CDR3 residues: CASSAAQGGEKLFF. The CDR3 DNA follows: TGTGCCAGCAGTGCCGCGCAGGGTGGAGAAAAACTGTTTTTT. The V call is TRBV2, the J call TRBJ1-4; D perhaps matches TRBD1 (5 bases). The CDR3 is 14 residues long. The germline gives CDR1 SNHLY, CDR2 FYNNEI. Trimming cost V 4 bases and J 8 bases, with 14 bases left between them.

The rearrangement links TRBV7-3 to TRBJ1-2; TRBD1 matches 8 bases. The junction had 5 bases not matched to a gene; V was cut back by 4 bases and J by 7 bases. Per germline, CDR1 SGHTA and CDR2 FQGTGA. The CDR3 length is 13 residues. CDR3 sequence: CASSSDRGTGYTF. Written as DNA, the CDR3 is TGTGCCAGCAGCTCAGACAGGGGCACTGGCTACACCTTC. Complete variable domain (other parts from reference TRBV7-3 and TRBJ1-2): GAGVSQTPSNKVTEKGKYVELRCDPISGHTALYWYRQSLGQGPEFLIYFQGTGAADDSGLPNDRFFAVRPEGSVSTLKIQRTERGDSAVYLCASSSDRGTGYTFGSGTRLTVV.

This sequence joins TRBV11-3 and TRBJ2-3; 9 nucleotides match TRBD2. The germline gives CDR1 SGHNT, CDR2 YENEEA. This CDR3 has 17 residues. The trim removed 6 bases at V and 4 bases at J, leaving 14 bases unmatched. The CDR3: CASSLWAGGPSPDTQYF. CDR3 in DNA: TGTGCCAGCAGTCTTTGGGCGGGAGGGCCTTCCCCAGATACGCAGTATTTT.

This clone has just one count. The chain combines TRBV7-2 with TRBJ1-5; 9 bases align to TRBD1. V lost 5 bases to trimming and J lost 4 bases; unmatched junction nucleotides: 9. CDR1 and CDR2 from the germline V gene are SGHTA and FQGNSA. This CDR3 has 16 residues. CDR3 region: CASSDRDREWNQPQHF. The CDR3 DNA follows: TGTGCCAGCAGCGACCGGGACAGGGAGTGGAATCAGCCCCAGCATTTT.

This chain uses TRBV5-1 with TRBJ2-7; 16 positions match TRBD2. The CDR3 is 16 amino acids. Germline trimming cut 6 bases from V and 7 bases from J; bases unmatched to any gene: 10. The germline V gene has CDR1 SGHRS and CDR2 YFSETQ. The CDR3 sequence is CASTPLPGLAGGEQYF. The CDR3 DNA follows: TGCGCCAGCACCCCCTTACCGGGACTAGCGGGAGGGGAGCAGTACTTC.

On this clone: One end of the junction varies from germline; a read error may be responsible. This sequence joins TRBV4-1 and TRBJ1-2; 7 nucleotides line up with TRBD1. The germline V gene encodes CDR1 MGHRA and CDR2 YSYEKL. The CDR3 totals 16 residues. Here the CDR3 DNA reads TGCGCCAGCAGCCAAGAAATAAGACAGGGTAACGATGGCTACACCTTC. Translating it yields CASSQEIRQGNDGYTF.

The chain is built from TRBV9 and TRBJ2-4, with 7 bases aligning to TRBD1. This CDR3 contains 17 residues. The V and J ends lost 0 bases and 3 bases, in that order; junction bases with no gene match: 9. Looked up from germline, CDR1 is SGDLS and CDR2 is YYNGEE. CDR3 residues: CASSVDSVGGVKNIQYF. DNA of the CDR3: TGTGCCAGCAGCGTAGATAGCGTAGGGGGCGTCAAAAACATTCAGTACTTC.

This sequence joins TRBV5-6 and TRBJ2-7, with 7 positions matching TRBD1. V was clipped by 2 bases and J by 7 bases; unmatched bases: 12. This CDR3 has 15 residues. Germline lookup yields CDR1 SGHDT and CDR2 YYEEEE. CDR3 loop: CASSLFGQVGVEQYF. In DNA form, the CDR3 reads TGTGCCAGCAGCTTATTCGGACAGGTCGGTGTAGAGCAGTACTTC. The entire variable domain, with the rest obtained from reference TRBV5-6 and TRBJ2-7, is as follows: DAGVTQSPTHLIKTRGQQVTLRCSPKSGHDTVSWYQQALGQGPQFIFQYYEEEERQRGNFPDRFSGHQFPNYSSELNVNALLLGDSALYLCASSLFGQVGVEQYFGPGTRLTVT.